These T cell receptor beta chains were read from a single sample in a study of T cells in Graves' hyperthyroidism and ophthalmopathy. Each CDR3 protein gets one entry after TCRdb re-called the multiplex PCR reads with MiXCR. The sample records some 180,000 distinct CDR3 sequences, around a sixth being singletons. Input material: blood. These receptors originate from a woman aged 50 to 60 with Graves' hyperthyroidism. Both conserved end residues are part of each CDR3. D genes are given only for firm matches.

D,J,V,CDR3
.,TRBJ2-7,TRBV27,CASRPPSFRQLHEQYF
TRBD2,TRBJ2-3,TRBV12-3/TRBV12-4,CASSLRASGRPTTDTQYF
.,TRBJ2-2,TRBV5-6,CASSFPQSAGELFF
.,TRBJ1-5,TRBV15,CATSRRTDGYQPQHF
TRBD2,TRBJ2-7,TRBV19,CASSIEVSGRGHEQYF
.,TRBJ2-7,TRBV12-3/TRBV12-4,CASSFGHPRNEQYF
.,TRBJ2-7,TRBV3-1,CASSQSPGDSYEQYF
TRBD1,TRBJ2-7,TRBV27,CASSTSGGEQYF
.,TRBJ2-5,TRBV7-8,CASSPGTHGTQYF
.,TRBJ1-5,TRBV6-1,CASSYTMGSNQPQHF
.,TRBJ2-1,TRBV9,CASSSPGSYNEQFF
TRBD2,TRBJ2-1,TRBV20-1,CSARDLTSGNEQFF
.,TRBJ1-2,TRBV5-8,CASSRPSGVYGYTF
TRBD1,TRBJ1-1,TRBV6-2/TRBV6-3,CASSRQGSLNTEAFF
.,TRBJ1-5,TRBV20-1,CSARVGSWEDQPQHF
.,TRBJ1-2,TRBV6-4,CASSNPSPNYGYTF
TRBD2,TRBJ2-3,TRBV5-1,CASSRGSGTSTDTQYF
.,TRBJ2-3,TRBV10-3,CAISAGGPSTDTQYF
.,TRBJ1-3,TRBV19,CASTGSHSGNTIYF
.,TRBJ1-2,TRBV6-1,CASSEALGSGHGYTF
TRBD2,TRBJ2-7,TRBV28,CASSWTRSYEQYF
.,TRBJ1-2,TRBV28,CASSLGTSGYTF
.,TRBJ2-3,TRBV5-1,CASSLDLLYTDTQYF
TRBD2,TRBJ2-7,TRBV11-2,CASSLSSSGSFYEQYF
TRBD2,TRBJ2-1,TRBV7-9,CASSQRELSYNEQFF
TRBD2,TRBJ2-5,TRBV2,CASSGTSGLQYF
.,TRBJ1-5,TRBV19,CASSIDEGLWGNQPQHF
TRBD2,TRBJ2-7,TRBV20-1,CSAEWGGNNEQYF
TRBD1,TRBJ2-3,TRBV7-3,CASAGGTGTTDTQYF
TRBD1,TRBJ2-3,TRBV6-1,CASSPDRGLWGDTQYF
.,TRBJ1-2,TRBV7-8,CASSFYICSATGTGGAGYTF
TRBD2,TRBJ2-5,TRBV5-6,CASSLGGGSYETQYF
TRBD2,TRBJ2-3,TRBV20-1,CSATSGLAVDDTQYF
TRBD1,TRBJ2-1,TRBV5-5,CASSPGTGVAYNEQFF
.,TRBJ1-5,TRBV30,CAWSVQSNQPQHF